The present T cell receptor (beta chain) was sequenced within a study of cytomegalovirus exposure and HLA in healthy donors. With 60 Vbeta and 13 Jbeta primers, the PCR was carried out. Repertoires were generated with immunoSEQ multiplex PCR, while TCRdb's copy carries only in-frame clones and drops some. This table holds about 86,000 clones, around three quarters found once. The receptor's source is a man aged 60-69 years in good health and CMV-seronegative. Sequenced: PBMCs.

The CDR3: CSVADGVLGNQPQHF. CDR3 sequence (DNA): TGCAGCGTCGCGGATGGAGTGTTGGGCAATCAGCCCCAGCATTTT. V is TRBV29-1 and J is TRBJ1-5; D gene unclear. There are 15 residues in the CDR3. V gave up 6 bases and J gave up 2 bases, with 17 bases separating them. CDR1 is SQVTM and CDR2 is ANQGSEA in the germline V gene.